The next 18 T cell receptor beta chains were all read from a single sample in a study of lung T cells in sarcoidosis with Löfgren's syndrome. TCRdb independently ran MiXCR on the reads; one entry per CDR3 protein. Seen here are around 21,000 distinct CDR3 sequences, about 20% observed once, and the top ten hold roughly 4.5%. The specimen was CD4+ T cells from PBMCs. These receptors were collected from a human donor with sarcoidosis (Löfgren's syndrome or another form), or a control subject (not recorded which).

The sample holds many counts of this clonotype. The chain has TRBV19 and TRBJ2-7; weak D call: TRBD1 (5 bases). From germline, CDR1 is LNHDA and CDR2 SQIVND (reference sequence). The V and J ends lost 3 bases and 0 bases respectively, with 9 bases between them. This CDR3 is built from 14 residues. CDR3 loop: CASSIGRASYEQYF. CDR3 nucleotides: TGTGCCAGTAGTATCGGCAGGGCCTCCTACGAGCAGTACTTC.

In this sample, this clonotype turned up once. A read error may explain this, as a much larger clone is one base away. The chain is built from TRBV10-3 and TRBJ1-1, with D maybe TRBD1 (6 bases). The V end was cut by 6 bases, the J end by 1 base, with 15 bases between. Germline loops: CDR1 ENHRY, CDR2 SYGVKD. The CDR3 has 15 residues. CDR3 in DNA: TGTGCCATCAGCCAAAGGGGGGGTAGGAACACTGAAGCTTTCTTT. This codes for CAISQRGGRNTEAFF.

This clonotype has ten or more counts. The J gene is TRBJ2-7, the V gene TRBV12-3 or TRBV12-4, with D perhaps given as TRBD1 or TRBD2 (6 bases each). Trimming removed 4 bases from V and 0 bases from J, with 13 bases in between. The CDR3 runs to 15 residues. CDR3 residues: CASSSQGGSSYEQYF. In DNA, the CDR3 is TGTGCCAGCAGTTCCCAAGGGGGGAGCTCCTACGAGCAGTACTTC.

This clonotype was observed at least ten times. The chain joins TRBV7-2 to TRBJ2-3; D gene unclear. The germline V gene has CDR1 SGHTA and CDR2 FQGNSA. The CDR3 runs to 13 residues. The V gene lost 3 bases and the J gene lost 2 bases, with 6 bases spanning the gap. The CDR3 here is CASSFTATDTQYF. The CDR3 DNA reads TGTGCCAGCAGCTTTACCGCCACAGATACGCAGTATTTT.

Note on this clonotype: A much larger clonotype is one base distant, so this may be a read error. The CDR3: CASSVGEDFEAFF. DNA for the CDR3: TGTGCCAGCAGTGTAGGAGAGGACTTCGAAGCTTTCTTT. The rearrangement joins TRBV2 to TRBJ1-1, with unresolved D. Trimming stripped 4 bases from V and 8 bases from J, with 14 bases between. The CDR3 covers 13 residues. The germline CDR1 and CDR2 sequences are SNHLY and FYNNEI.

This clonotype showed up many times. The chain employs TRBV7-2 and TRBJ2-1; D is possibly TRBD1 (6 bases). The CDR3 covers 14 residues. CDR1 and CDR2 (germline): SGHTA, FQGNSA. V was clipped by 1 base and J by 5 bases, with 9 bases between them. CDR3: CASSLGDTNNEQFF. The CDR3 bases are TGTGCCAGCAGCTTAGGGGACACAAACAATGAGCAGTTCTTC.

As concerns this clonotype: Since a much larger clone is just one base distant, this may be a read error. The chain has TRBV29-1 and TRBJ2-1; TRBD2 matches 12 bases. Germline CDR1 is SQVTM and CDR2 is ANQGSEA. The CDR3 runs 15 residues. Trimming cost V 8 bases and J 9 bases; bases outside gene matches: 14. In DNA form, the CDR3 reads TGCAGCACTCGGACTAGCGGGACCCCTGGGGGTGAGCAGTTCTTC. This gives the protein CSTRTSGTPGGEQFF.

On this clonotype: Being one base from a much bigger clone, this may be a read error. The V and J genes are TRBV12-3 or TRBV12-4 and TRBJ1-2; 9 bases are a match to TRBD1. CDR3 length: 15 residues. The CDR3 DNA sequence: TGTGCCAGCAGTTCCCCCGGGACAGGGTTCTATGGCTGCACCTTC. Translated, it gives CASSSPGTGFYGCTF.

This clonotype ranks as medium-sized. The rearrangement uses TRBV6-2 or TRBV6-3 and TRBJ1-5; D possibly corresponds to TRBD1 (5 bases). V lost 2 bases and J lost 1, with 15 bases in between. Germline values: CDR1 MNHEY, CDR2 SVGEGT. The CDR3 is made up of 17 amino acids. The CDR3 is CASSYMGHGGSNQPQHF. CDR3 DNA: TGTGCCAGCAGTTACATGGGTCACGGGGGGAGCAATCAGCCCCAGCATTTT.

Comment on this clonotype: Possible read error: a much larger clone is one base away. The V gene is TRBV2, the J gene TRBJ1-1; no clear D. V shed 6 bases and J shed 4 bases, with 12 bases lying between them. From germline, CDR1 is SNHLY and CDR2 FYNNEI. This CDR3 region has 13 residues. For the CDR3, the DNA is TGTGCCAGCAGCCCGGACGGGAGCACTGAAGCTTTCTTT. As protein: CASSPDGSTEAFF.

At least ten counts were recorded for this clonotype. The rearrangement uses TRBV7-2 and TRBJ2-7; D ambiguous. CDR1 is SGHTA, CDR2 FQGNSA, per germline. V lost 5 bases and J 5 bases, leaving 10 bases between the germline ends. The CDR3 contains 12 residues. The CDR3 loop is CASSPKDHEQYF. The CDR3 DNA follows: TGTGCCAGCAGCCCTAAGGACCACGAGCAGTACTTC.

This clonotype was observed a handful of times. This chain connects TRBV14 to TRBJ2-1, with no clear D. The CDR3 extends over 12 amino acids. V was trimmed by 3 bases and J by 8 bases, leaving 8 bases between them. CDR1 is SGHDN and CDR2 is FVKESK in the germline V gene. CDR3 residues: CASSQSTYEQFF. The CDR3 coding sequence is TGTGCCAGCAGCCAGTCTACGTATGAGCAGTTCTTC.

This clonotype qualifies as medium-sized. CDR3 sequence (DNA): TGCAGTGCTAGTACGGGAAGAGATGGCAATCAGCCCCAGCATTTT. This encodes CSASTGRDGNQPQHF. This chain joins TRBV20-1 and TRBJ1-5, with D unclear. Per the germline V gene, CDR1 is DFQATT and CDR2 is SNEGSKA (reference sequence). The CDR3 extends over 15 amino acids. Trimming removed 3 bases at V and 2 bases at J, with 14 bases between.

At least ten counts were recorded for this clonotype. This chain uses TRBV7-2 with TRBJ2-5; D unresolved. Germline V CDR1 and CDR2: SGHTA, FQGNSA. The CDR3 consists of 14 residues. The ends were cut back, 4 bases at V and 5 bases at J, with 14 bases in the middle. The CDR3 sequence: CASSSGWAWETQYF. CDR3 sequence (DNA): TGTGCCAGCAGCTCCGGGTGGGCCTGGGAGACCCAGTACTTC.

This clonotype was counted ten times or more. The chain uses TRBV28 and TRBJ2-7; 7 bases are shared with TRBD1. Looked up from germline, CDR1 is MDHEN and CDR2 is SYDVKM. The CDR3 loop spans 14 amino acids. J lost 2 bases, V lost 6 bases, and 7 bases had no gene match. Here the CDR3 DNA reads TGTGCCAGCAGACCCGGGACAGTGACCTACGAGCAGTACTTC. It encodes CASRPGTVTYEQYF.

In this sample, this clonotype turned up many times. CDR3 nucleotides: TGTGCCAGTAGTGGGAGGGTCAGGTCGAACACTGAAGCTTTCTTT. It codes for CASSGRVRSNTEAFF. The chain couples TRBV19 to TRBJ1-1; no definite D call. V was shortened by 5 bases and J by 1 base, with 14 bases between the two germline ends. This CDR3 is built from 15 residues. Germline V CDR1 and CDR2: LNHDA, SQIVND (reference sequence).

There are many counts of this clonotype. The chain uses TRBV20-1 and TRBJ2-7; D is unclear. V was cut by 0 bases and J by 6 bases, with 6 bases left in between. Germline V lookup: CDR1 DFQATT, CDR2 SNEGSKA (reference sequence). The CDR3 totals 11 residues. The CDR3 protein is CSARDRLEQYF. The CDR3 bases are TGCAGTGCTAGAGACAGACTCGAGCAGTACTTC.

This clonotype came up many times. The chain couples TRBV7-9 to TRBJ2-7, with unresolved D. Germline V gives CDR1 SEHNR, CDR2 FQNEAQ (reference sequence). V dropped 1 base and J dropped 1 base, with 8 bases sitting between them. This CDR3 spans 14 amino acids. The CDR3 spells CASSLDTDSYEQYF. CDR3 coding DNA: TGTGCCAGCAGCTTAGATACGGATTCCTACGAGCAGTACTTC.